Listed below are T cell receptor beta chains from one sample, sequenced in a study of graft-versus-host responses after intestinal transplantation. Libraries were prepared by immunoSEQ multiplex PCR; TCRdb keeps only in-frame clonotypes and omits some of them. Among tens of thousands of clones listed, roughly 94% were seen once. Their antigens are not known. Sequences were derived from unstimulated CD4+ T cells sorted from spleen or lymph node cells, sampled before transplant. These receptors were taken from a human donor who was the organ donor for an intestinal transplant. Both conserved end residues are part of each CDR3. D genes are given only for firm matches. Clone size is given for some rows only: seen once, a few or many times, or a class if the clone is expanded.

11,.,.,TRBJ2-3,TRBV20-1,CSASRTDTQYF,TGCAGTGCGTCCCGTACAGATACGCAGTATTTT
11,.,.,TRBJ2-7,TRBV29-1,CSVISSYEQYF,TGCAGCGTTATCAGCTCCTACGAGCAGTACTTC
16,.,TRBD2,TRBJ2-7,TRBV27,CASSLSRGGVPYEQYF,TGTGCCAGCAGTTTATCACGGGGGGGCGTCCCCTACGAGCAGTACTTC
11,.,.,TRBJ1-2,TRBV19,CATRGSYGYTF,TGTGCCACAAGGGGGTCCTATGGCTACACCTTC
15,.,.,TRBJ1-2,TRBV4-3,CASSQAAAIMHGYTF,TGCGCCAGCAGCCAAGCTGCAGCCATCATGCATGGCTACACCTTC
14,.,TRBD1,TRBJ2-3,TRBV6-5,CASSQQGGTDTQYF,TGTGCCAGCAGTCAACAGGGGGGCACAGATACGCAGTATTTT
15,.,.,TRBJ1-2,TRBV7-2,CASSLGGSGRYGYTF,TGTGCCAGCAGCTTAGGAGGGTCAGGGAGATATGGCTACACCTTC
16,.,TRBD2,TRBJ2-3,TRBV5-1,CASSLFSAGGVDTQYF,TGCGCCAGCAGCTTGTTTTCGGCGGGGGGGGTGGATACGCAGTATTTT
13,.,.,TRBJ1-1,TRBV6-1,CATGKSYWTEAFF,TGTGCCACCGGTAAAAGTTATTGGACTGAAGCTTTCTTT
15,.,.,TRBJ1-1,TRBV6-5,CASRPNRERNTEAFF,TGTGCCAGCAGACCAAACAGGGAGAGGAACACTGAAGCTTTCTTT
15,.,.,TRBJ1-1,TRBV28,CASSLGGHRNTEAFF,TGTGCCAGCAGTTTGGGTGGGCACCGAAACACTGAAGCTTTCTTT
14,.,TRBD1,TRBJ1-2,TRBV4-2,CASSHKQGAYGYTF,TGTGCCAGCAGCCACAAACAGGGGGCTTATGGCTACACCTTC
13,.,TRBD2,TRBJ2-7,TRBV6-1,CASSEEGLAGSYF,TGTGCCAGCAGTGAAGAGGGACTAGCGGGGTCATACTTC
14,.,TRBD2,TRBJ2-7,TRBV9,CASSVGASGHEQYF,TGTGCCAGCAGCGTAGGGGCTAGCGGCCACGAGCAGTACTTC
14,.,TRBD1,TRBJ1-1,TRBV7-2,CASSGGTVPTEAFF,TGTGCCAGCAGCGGGGGGACAGTGCCCACTGAAGCTTTCTTT
11,.,.,TRBJ1-3,TRBV20-1,CSARGGNTIYF,TGCAGTGCTAGGGGGGGAAACACCATATATTTT
16,.,.,TRBJ2-1,TRBV4-3,CASSQDLNRGGGEQFF,TGCGCCAGCAGCCAAGATCTCAACAGAGGGGGAGGTGAGCAGTTCTTC
15,.,.,TRBJ2-4,TRBV28,CASSFNLPGQDIQYF,TGTGCCAGCAGTTTTAATTTACCGGGACAAGACATTCAGTACTTC
14,.,.,TRBJ1-4,TRBV9,CASSQSATNEKLFF,TGTGCCAGCAGTCAGTCCGCAACTAATGAAAAACTGTTTTTT
13,.,.,TRBJ1-2,TRBV14,CASSQALYYGYTF,TGTGCCAGCAGCCAAGCCCTTTACTATGGCTACACCTTC
16,.,TRBD2,TRBJ2-7,TRBV5-4,CASSSGTSGVLYEQYF,TGTGCCAGCAGCTCGGGGACTAGCGGGGTGCTCTACGAGCAGTACTTC
14,.,TRBD2,TRBJ2-2,TRBV30,CAWRRLATTGELFF,TGTGCCTGGAGGAGACTAGCTACCACCGGGGAGCTGTTTTTT
12,.,.,TRBJ2-2,TRBV6-5,CASTTNTGELFF,TGTGCCAGCACCACTAACACCGGGGAGCTGTTTTTT
16,.,.,TRBJ1-6,TRBV11-3,CASSLVEGNHNSPLHF,TGTGCCAGCAGCTTAGTGGAGGGGAATCATAATTCACCCCTCCACTTT
17,.,.,TRBJ2-1,TRBV28,CASSLLWGTRPYNEQFF,TGTGCCAGCAGTTTATTGTGGGGGACACGGCCCTACAATGAGCAGTTCTTC
13,.,.,TRBJ1-5,TRBV10-3,CAISADSNQPQHF,TGTGCCATCAGTGCAGATAGCAATCAGCCCCAGCATTTT
13,.,.,TRBJ1-1,TRBV5-1,CASSPGLNTEAFF,TGCGCCAGCAGTCCAGGTTTGAACACTGAAGCTTTCTTT
15,.,TRBD1,TRBJ1-1,TRBV6-5,CASSYHDRGLTEAFF,TGTGCCAGCAGTTACCACGACAGGGGGCTCACTGAAGCTTTCTTT
16,.,TRBD1,TRBJ2-1,TRBV5-1,CASSLEGQGPYNEQFF,TGCGCCAGCAGCTTAGAGGGACAGGGACCCTACAATGAGCAGTTCTTC
14,once,.,TRBJ2-1,TRBV18,CASSPQLNYNEQFF,TGTGCCAGCTCACCACAGTTAAATTACAATGAGCAGTTCTTC
15,.,TRBD1,TRBJ1-1,TRBV5-1,CASSGSTGGDTEAFF,TGCGCCAGCAGCGGGTCGACAGGGGGTGACACTGAAGCTTTCTTT
15,.,.,TRBJ1-3,TRBV4-3,CASSQEAIYGNTIYF,TGCGCCAGCAGCCAAGAAGCCATATATGGGAACACCATATATTTT
11,.,.,TRBJ1-2,TRBV30,CAWSVLYGYTF,TGTGCCTGGAGTGTACTGTATGGCTACACCTTC
18,.,TRBD2,TRBJ2-4,TRBV15,CATSRAYFSGQGGNIQYF,TGTGCCACCAGCAGAGCCTACTTTAGCGGGCAGGGAGGAAACATTCAGTACTTC
17,.,TRBD2,TRBJ2-2,TRBV4-3,CASSQDLAAGGPGELFF,TGCGCCAGCAGCCAAGATCTCGCAGCGGGGGGGCCCGGGGAGCTGTTTTTT
15,.,TRBD1,TRBJ1-4,TRBV4-1,CASSQGQGANEKLFF,TGCGCCAGCAGCCAAGGACAGGGGGCTAATGAAAAACTGTTTTTT